This T cell receptor beta chain stems from a study of cytomegalovirus exposure and HLA in healthy donors (TCRdb year 2017). Regarding the study in general: An earlier analysis of around 600 of the donors reported approximately 290 Gb of sequence data and some 120 million unique TCR beta sequences from 190 million or so T cells. Every discovery cohort repertoire had been produced on one sequencing platform. HLA typing included class I and class II loci at four-digit resolution. Several DR-DQ haplotypes were handled as single units for association and clustering because linkage in the cohort was strong. On average, over 200,000 unique TCR beta nucleotide sequences were sequenced per donor among fewer than 500 genotyped donors of the cohort, with 15% to 20% of those sequences being non-productive. The genetic ancestry cluster associated with self-reported Caucasian donors included about 84% of the roughly 380 genotyped donors. The study was designed to test whether signatures of past pathogen exposure could be identified by cataloging public T cell receptors. Typing coverage differed by locus: A, B, C, DRB1 and DQB1 were typed in about 629-640 donors, DQA1 in approximately 520, DPA1 in nearly 610, and DPB1 in 400 to 480. The study profiled the T cell repertoires of under 850 subjects by immunosequencing and related them to cytomegalovirus serostatus. Donor age, sex, ethnicity and CMV serostatus were compiled together with the repertoire data. A separate validation cohort of 100 to 150 different subjects was used in addition to the 666-subject first cohort. An earlier analysis of several hundred of the donors applied high-throughput TCR beta sequencing to assess whether each TCR beta V gene segment acted as functional or pseudogenic. Roughly 300 gigabases of sequencing data and tens of millions of unique TCR sequences were included in an early release covering 550 to 800 HLA-typed donors. Rather than drawing on any new phenotypic data, the later analysis identified candidate immune exposures from TCR beta sequences and the way those sequences occurred across donors. A later genetic analysis took genome-wide SNP genotypes for about three fifths of the roughly 700 donors and used that subset as a discovery cohort. To predict cytomegalovirus infection status, the study brought together high-throughput TCR immunosequencing, statistical association of individual TCRs with disease status, and machine learning. To study patterns of TCR occurrence, a later analysis re-analyzed previously published TCR beta repertoires from several hundred donors and added high-resolution HLA genotyping. Broad study findings and their caveats: A total of 150 to 200 TCR beta chains were listed by the study as associated with cytomegalovirus. Sequencing depth was assumed to be roughly uniform across donors in the presence/absence analyses, though that assumption may not hold. The only immune exposure information available for the cohort was CMV serostatus. According to a later analysis, TCR association rates differed among HLA loci, with DRB1 alleles showing the most associated TCRs and HLA-C alleles showing the fewest. In a later analysis, around 17,000 TCR beta sequences were associated with specific HLA alleles at a false discovery rate of 0.05. Some IMGT-functional V segments, including TRBV6-2 and TRBV6-3, could not be distinguished by the 87-base-pair reads and were therefore excluded. A group of highly shared sequence variants was considered likely to be a technical artifact of the sequencing pipeline. The classifier was reported to diagnose cytomegalovirus status with high specificity and sensitivity in both the original and validation cohorts. Because some donors lacked HLA typing at each locus, the association tests relied only on the typed subset. Strong co-occurrence of HLA alleles, especially DR and DQ, made assigning TCR associations to individual alleles difficult. A later analysis found that HLA-associated TCR beta chains were more clonally expanded and had lower generation probabilities than equally common non-associated chains. Broadly in line with IMGT annotations, most TCR beta V segments showed up in productive rearrangements about 90% or about 30% of the time in an earlier analysis of 587 of the donors. An association between a missense DCLRE1C variant and V-gene and J-gene trimming of TCR beta chains was found in a later genetic analysis and replicated in an independent cohort. A further reported finding was that TCR beta sequences accurately predicted the HLA-A and HLA-B alleles for most subjects in the first cohort. Across donors, most TCR sequences were observed very rarely, whereas some public TCRs were present in many individuals. A later analysis reported that several top co-occurrence clusters appeared linked to parvovirus B19, influenza, CMV and Epstein-Barr virus. The cohort was sequenced for TCR beta chains only, and without alpha or paired-chain data the features that could be detected were limited. According to a later analysis, most CMV-associated TCR beta chains appeared to be HLA-restricted, and the HLA associations seemed to be driven largely by CMV exposure. Three of the identified cytomegalovirus-associated TCR beta chains were confirmed in vitro to be specific for cytomegalovirus antigens. Correlated functional status among segregating V segments might reflect linkage disequilibrium, but an unknown experimental factor could not be ruled out. The authors suggested that the approach could potentially be extended to other disease states and immunological phenotypes. The earlier analysis of approximately 540 of the donors excluded fewer than 20 rarely observed V segments, including chromosome 9 orphons, because counts were too low. A later genetic analysis reported fewer N-insertions in productive TCRs among donors in an Asian-associated ancestry cluster than the roughly 620-donor mean.

The cohort comprised more than 550 healthy bone marrow donors. At the time of sampling, all cohort members were nominally healthy, though unrecorded immune exposures were likely present. The donor tested CMV seronegative, placing the donor among the 300 to 400 seronegative members of the cohort. A peripheral blood sample was provided by each donor, and peripheral blood mononuclear cells were used for TCR beta sequencing. The Qiagen DNeasy Blood Extraction Kit was used to extract genomic DNA from the blood cell samples. Spanning cysteine to phenylalanine, the CDR3 consists of 15 amino acids. The DNA shown is the 45-base CDR3, in frame from base 1. The germline V gene provides CDR1 SGDLS and CDR2 YYNGEE. V gives up 4 bases and J gives up 3 bases, and the segment between their germline ends measures 13 bases. As for this clone: The target of this receptor is not known. Per-nucleotide qualities are absent, and no much larger clonotype sits a single base away.

The receptor library was made with the immunoSEQ multiplex PCR assay. For the multiplex PCR, a mixture combining 60 forward primers for TCR Vbeta segments and 13 reverse primers for TCR Jbeta segments was used. The CDR3 region of rearranged TCR beta genes was amplified from genomic DNA by a multiplex PCR assay. The Illumina HiSeq System was used to sequence the amplified TCR beta libraries as 87-base-pair reads. Turning to the authors' computational methods: In a later analysis, about 80 million unique TCR beta chains were counted across the 690 or so repertoires, and approximately 11 million of these chains were shared by at least two donors. Raw reads were error-corrected and collapsed into unique sequences by a nearest-neighbor algorithm in which closely related sequences were merged to remove PCR and sequencing errors. Alignment of CDR3 sequences to IMGT reference sequences was used to assign V, D and J gene segments. For a sequence to be retained, a match of at least six nucleotides was required to both a V gene segment and a J gene segment. Rearrangements were called productive when the CDR3 lacked stop codons and stayed in frame with V and J; all others were non-productive. CDR3 was defined according to IMGT convention as the region running from the second conserved V-encoded cysteine to the conserved J-encoded phenylalanine. Sequences without an unambiguous match to a single V gene segment were excluded from the earlier analysis of 587 of the donors. In an earlier analysis of some 590 of the donors, a V segment was called functional when productive rearrangements were above 56.7%, and segregating when the standard deviation between donors exceeded 5%. A statistical classification framework was developed to diagnose cytomegalovirus status using the catalog of TCR beta chain sequences. In a later analysis, TCR nucleotide sequences were compared against IMGT/GENE-DB human TR gene sequences so that V and J genes could be assigned. The TCRdist pipeline was used in a later analysis to assign CDR3 sequences and most-parsimonious VDJ recombination scenarios. A later analysis defined each TCR beta chain by its CDR3 amino acid sequence plus V-gene family, and excluded reads lacking a unique V-gene family. In a later analysis, several hundred highly shared, low-generation-probability nucleotide sequences were removed to address suspected cross-contamination and a sequencing artifact. In a later analysis, a clonal expansion index for each public chain was calculated from normalized within-repertoire ranks of inferred template counts. Generation probabilities in a later analysis came from a VDJ recombination model fitted to out-of-frame rearrangements, and those results were checked against IGoR. Hypergeometric tests were used in a later analysis to score TCR-TCR, TCR-HLA and TCR-CMV co-occurrence, with a repertoire-size bias correction applied to the TCR pairs. To estimate false discovery rates, a later analysis permuted the HLA or CMV assignments 20 times. In a later analysis, co-occurring TCRs were grouped with DBSCAN, and TCRdist sequence similarity was added when clustering was performed within HLA-allele-positive subsets. Repertoires with fewer than 30,000 or more than 120,000 public chains were left out of co-occurrence clustering, as were a few repertoires with anomalous nucleotide sharing. The immuneACCESS repertoire file appears here via TCRdb, limited to in-frame rearrangements. These files lack a portion of the clones; in checked studies, under half of the deficit traces to unresolved V genes, and the cause of the others is not known. V, J and clone size are taken as reported in that table, and D and trimming were inferred from the DNA itself. The sample profile shows about 140,000 clones; about 70% of them were found once. The ten largest clones take up 3.1% of the sample.

The TCR originated in a male donor in good health and CMV-seronegative. The receptor chain draws on TRBV9 and TRBJ2-2; the D gene is perhaps TRBD2, on 5 matching bases. Sequenced input: PBMCs. For the CDR3, the sequence is CASSPWTADTGELFF. The DNA sequence follows: TGTGCCAGCAGCCCGTGGACTGCTGACACCGGGGAGCTGTTTTTT.